A single sample gave rise to the 7 T cell receptor beta chains below, sequenced in a study of long-term antiretroviral therapy in people with HIV. The assay used was immunoSEQ (version v3.0), run at survey level. The method was immunoSEQ multiplex PCR; TCRdb's version includes in-frame clones alone and lacks a portion of them. The sample has tens of thousands of clones; about 80% are singletons. The sample in question was unsorted PBMCs, obtained 0.3 years after starting antiretroviral therapy. The receptors shown here come from a man in his forties with HIV.

The rearrangement uses TRBV6-5 and TRBJ1-5; perhaps TRBD1 as D (5 bases). This CDR3 region has 15 residues. Trimming shortened V by 5 bases and J by 0 bases, and 11 bases separated the two germline ends. Germline V gene data show CDR1 as MNHEY and CDR2 as SVGAGI. The CDR3 loop reads CASSQQGDSNQPQHF. In DNA, the CDR3 is TGTGCCAGCAGTCAGCAGGGAGATAGCAATCAGCCCCAGCATTTT.

V usage is TRBV11-1 and J usage is TRBJ1-6; no firm D call. The V end lost 3 bases, the J end lost 3 bases, and 6 bases lay between the germline ends. Germline-derived CDR1 and CDR2 are SGHAT and FQDESV (reference sequence). CDR3 length: 14 amino acids. In DNA, the CDR3 is TGTGCCAGCAGCTTCCGGGGCTATAATTCACCCCTCCACTTT. This encodes CASSFRGYNSPLHF.

The rearrangement uses TRBV28 and TRBJ2-2, with 8 bases fitting TRBD2. The CDR3 extends over 15 amino acids. J was trimmed by 7 bases and V by 6 bases; bases with no gene match: 10. Germline V gene lookup returns CDR1 MDHEN and CDR2 SYDVKM. CDR3 in amino acids: CASRYPGGRNGELFF. Here the CDR3 DNA reads TGTGCCAGCAGGTATCCAGGCGGGAGGAACGGGGAGCTGTTTTTT.

This clone was observed a single time. The chain combines TRBV10-3 with TRBJ2-3; TRBD1 is a possible D gene (6 bases). Germline CDR1 reads ENHRY; CDR2 reads SYGVKD. Trimming cost V 6 bases and J 2 bases, with 9 bases left between them. The CDR3 totals 13 residues. The CDR3 spells CAIRGQDTDTQYF. The CDR3 DNA follows: TGTGCCATCAGGGGACAAGACACAGATACGCAGTATTTT.

The V gene is TRBV11-2, the J gene TRBJ2-5; no clear D. V dropped 5 bases and J dropped 0 bases, with 7 bases sitting between them. The CDR3 length is 13 residues. Germline CDR1 reads SGHAT; CDR2 reads FQNNGV. Here the CDR3 reads CASSILDQETQYF. The CDR3 coding sequence is TGTGCCAGCAGCATACTGGACCAAGAGACCCAGTACTTC.

In its sample, this clone was seen once. The gene calls are TRBV7-9 and TRBJ1-2, with a weak D call TRBD1 (5 bases). The germline CDR1 and CDR2 sequences are SEHNR and FQNEAQ (reference sequence). This CDR3 contains 15 residues. Trimming cost V 5 bases and J 0 bases, with 13 bases left between them. CDR3 coding DNA: TGTGCCAGCAGCCGCGGGGGGAGCCCTAACTATGGCTACACCTTC. Translated, it gives CASSRGGSPNYGYTF. Full variable domain (remainder filled in from reference TRBV7-9 and TRBJ1-2): DTGVSQNPRHKITKRGQNVTFRCDPISEHNRLYWYRQTLGQGPEFLTYFQNEAQLEKSRLLSDRFSAERPKGSFSTLEIQRTEQGDSAMYLCASSRGGSPNYGYTFGSGTRLTVV.

The rearrangement links TRBV7-9 to TRBJ1-4; D gene ambiguous. With 1 base removed from V and 6 bases from J, the gap between germline ends came to 18 bases. Germline loops: CDR1 SEHNR, CDR2 FQNEAQ (reference sequence). CDR3 length equals 17 residues. The CDR3 is CASSLGVGSGVYEKLFF. In nucleotides, the CDR3 is TGTGCCAGCAGCTTAGGTGTGGGGTCGGGTGTATATGAAAAACTGTTTTTT.